What follows are 24 T cell receptor beta chains derived from one specimen sequenced in a study of vaccination effects on CD4 cells after COVID-19. These receptors have no identified antigens. Antigen-specific CD4+ T cells were first expanded with viral peptide pools by the ViraFEST assay and only then sequenced. Upon completion of roughly ten days in culture, CD4+ T cells were isolated. TCRdb keeps only in-frame clones here, not all; method: immunoSEQ multiplex PCR. The sample yields more than 25,000 clones, about 72% seen once. Sample: CD4+ T cells from PBMCs cultured with HCoV-229E spike peptides, taken before COVID-19 vaccination. The receptors were sampled from a human donor who received a COVID-19 vaccine.

This chain links TRBV5-1 with TRBJ2-2; no clear D gene. Germline CDR1 reads SGHRS; CDR2 reads YFSETQ. V was clipped by 4 bases and J by 3 bases, with 13 bases between them. CDR3 size: 15 residues. Here the CDR3 reads CASSGPRLDTGELFF. In DNA form, the CDR3 reads TGCGCCAGCAGCGGCCCAAGGCTTGACACCGGGGAGCTGTTTTTT.

This clone was counted only a few times. The chain has TRBV18 and TRBJ1-2; the D is unclear. The CDR3 extends over 14 amino acids. Per germline, CDR1 KGHSH and CDR2 LQKENI. The V gene lost 3 bases and the J gene lost 8 bases, with 16 bases spanning the gap. The CDR3 protein is CASSPSDGSAGYTF. CDR3 bases: TGTGCCAGCTCACCCAGCGATGGTAGCGCGGGCTACACCTTC.

This chain connects TRBV5-4 to TRBJ2-3; possibly TRBD1 for D (6 bases). Germline V gene data show CDR1 as SGHNT and CDR2 as YYREEE (reference sequence). The CDR3 covers 15 residues. Deletions cut 7 bases from V and 5 bases from J, with 20 bases between. The CDR3 loop is CASALGGLMGDTQYF. CDR3 coding DNA: TGTGCCAGCGCTCTTGGGGGCCTTATGGGAGATACGCAGTATTTT.

This clone has a handful of counts. This CDR3 reads CSVERRMNTEAFF. Written as DNA, the CDR3 is TGCAGCGTTGAAAGGCGGATGAACACTGAAGCTTTCTTT. This chain joins TRBV29-1 and TRBJ1-1; D remains unclear. This CDR3 is built from 13 residues. The germline V and J ends were trimmed by 2 bases and 0 bases, with 7 bases remaining between them. Germline CDR1 SQVTM, CDR2 ANQGSEA.

The rearrangement uses TRBV5-1 and TRBJ2-1; 10 bases align to TRBD2. Germline V gene lookup returns CDR1 SGHRS and CDR2 YFSETQ. The CDR3 spans 15 residues. The J segment lost 2 bases and the V segment lost 2 bases, leaving 1 base of the junction unmatched. CDR3 sequence reads: CASSLTSGTYNEQFF. CDR3 sequence (DNA): TGCGCCAGCAGCTTAACTAGCGGGACCTACAATGAGCAGTTCTTC.

The chain recombines TRBV12-5 with TRBJ2-7; D may be TRBD1 (6 bases). Germline assignment: CDR1 LGHNT and CDR2 FRNRAP. This CDR3 comprises 12 residues. V gave up 6 bases and J gave up 6 bases, with 12 bases separating them. The CDR3 bases are TGTGCTAGTGGAAATACAGGGACCGAGCAGTACTTC. Translating gives CASGNTGTEQYF.

This clone was picked up a small number of times. The chain combines TRBV5-1 with TRBJ2-1; TRBD2 agrees at 10 bases. The V segment lost 2 bases and the J segment 4 bases; nucleotides outside the gene matches: 3. CDR3 size: 15 residues. In germline, CDR1 is SGHRS, CDR2 YFSETQ. Here the CDR3 DNA reads TGCGCCAGCAGCTTCGGACTAGCGGCGTACAATGAGCAGTTCTTC. Its translation is CASSFGLAAYNEQFF.

The chain carries TRBV9 and TRBJ1-4; 7 bases are a match to TRBD1. This CDR3 is built from 14 residues. In germline, CDR1 is SGDLS, CDR2 YYNGEE. V was clipped by 4 bases and J by 5 bases; unmatched bases: 5. The CDR3 here is CASSSGDRNEKLFF. In DNA form, the CDR3 reads TGTGCCAGCAGCTCAGGGGACAGAAATGAAAAACTGTTTTTT. Full variable domain (missing parts from reference TRBV9 and TRBJ1-4): DSGVTQTPKHLITATGQRVTLRCSPRSGDLSVYWYQQSLDQGLQFLIQYYNGEERAKGNILERFSAQQFPDLHSELNLSSLELGDSALYFCASSSGDRNEKLFFGSGTQLSVL.

CDR3 sequence reads: CASSPTGGRERYF. The CDR3 nucleotides read TGTGCCAGCAGCCCAACCGGGGGGCGGGAACGGTATTTT. This chain joins TRBV11-2 and TRBJ2-3, with D perhaps matching TRBD2 (7 bases). V shed 5 bases and J shed 14 bases, with 20 bases lying between them. This CDR3 has 13 residues. Germline V gene data show CDR1 as SGHAT and CDR2 as FQNNGV. Complete variable domain (other parts from reference TRBV11-2 and TRBJ2-3): EAGVAQSPRYKIIEKRQSVAFWCNPISGHATLYWYQQILGQGPKLLIQFQNNGVVDDSQLPKDRFSAERLKGVDSTLKIQPAKLEDSAVYLCASSPTGGRERYFGPGTRLTVL.

The V call is TRBV19, the J call TRBJ1-1, with a tentative D call TRBD1 (5 bases). Germline-derived CDR1 and CDR2 are LNHDA and SQIVND (reference sequence). The CDR3 runs 14 residues. The V gene lost 3 bases and the J gene lost 0 bases, with 8 bases spanning the gap. The CDR3 nucleotides are TGTGCCAGTAGTATGTGGGGGATGAACACTGAAGCTTTCTTT. Protein: CASSMWGMNTEAFF. The variable domain in full, with the rest retrieved from reference TRBV19 and TRBJ1-1, is DGGITQSPKYLFRKEGQNVTLSCEQNLNHDAMYWYRQDPGQGLRLIYYSQIVNDFQKGDIAEGYSVSREKKESFPLTVTSAQKNPTAFYLCASSMWGMNTEAFFGQGTRLTVV.

This clone was picked up a small number of times. The chain uses TRBV3-1 (or the pseudogene TRBV3-2) and TRBJ1-1; D gene ambiguous. Deletions cut 1 base from V and 4 bases from J, with 13 bases between. The CDR3 has 15 amino acids. CDR1 is LGHDT and CDR2 is YNNKEL in the germline V gene (reference sequence). The CDR3 loop reads CASSQGPGWSTEAFF. CDR3 bases: TGTGCCAGCAGCCAAGGACCTGGATGGTCCACTGAAGCTTTCTTT.

The rearrangement links TRBV6-2 or TRBV6-3 to TRBJ2-1, with TRBD2 as a possible D gene (6 bases). V lost 6 bases and J lost 7, with 19 bases in between. CDR3 length equals 15 residues. Germline CDR1 and CDR2: MNHEY and SVGEGT. CDR3 loop: CASRPPLGGRNEQFF. The CDR3 DNA is TGTGCCAGCAGACCTCCACTCGGGGGTAGGAATGAGCAGTTCTTC.

The rearrangement joins TRBV19 to TRBJ1-1; 7 bases are a match to TRBD1. V trimming: 7 bases; J trimming: 1 base; junction bases outside the gene matches: 6. Germline CDR1 LNHDA, CDR2 SQIVND (reference sequence). CDR3 size: 14 residues. DNA for the CDR3: TGTGCCAGTACCAAAGACAGGGCGAACACTGAAGCTTTCTTT. This gives the protein CASTKDRANTEAFF. The full variable domain, completed using reference TRBV19 and TRBJ1-1, is DGGITQSPKYLFRKEGQNVTLSCEQNLNHDAMYWYRQDPGQGLRLIYYSQIVNDFQKGDIAEGYSVSREKKESFPLTVTSAQKNPTAFYLCASTKDRANTEAFFGQGTRLTVV.

V is TRBV27 and J is TRBJ1-2, with D perhaps TRBD1 (5 bases). This CDR3 has 13 residues. V was clipped by 2 bases and J by 4 bases, with 8 bases between them. Germline lookup yields CDR1 MNHEY and CDR2 SMNVEV (reference sequence). CDR3: CASSLGGGYGYTF. The CDR3 DNA reads TGTGCCAGCAGTTTAGGGGGGGGCTATGGCTACACCTTC.

The chain uses TRBV24-1 and TRBJ2-5; 12 nucleotides agree with TRBD2. Germline CDR1 is KGHDR and CDR2 is SFDVKD. The CDR3 runs 16 residues. The ends lost 5 bases at V and 5 bases at J; junction bases unmatched: 8. The CDR3 spells CATSGTSGNLRETQYF. The CDR3 nucleotides are TGTGCCACCAGTGGGACTAGCGGGAATCTTCGGGAGACCCAGTACTTC.

The chain has TRBV7-2 and TRBJ1-6; no reliable D call. Germline CDR1 SGHTA, CDR2 FQGNSA. V was shortened by 3 bases and J by 10 bases, with 7 bases between the two germline ends. This CDR3 spans 12 amino acids. The CDR3 spells CASSFEVSPLHF. The CDR3 DNA follows: TGTGCCAGCAGCTTTGAGGTATCACCCCTCCACTTT.

This sequence joins TRBV7-2 and TRBJ1-1; 7 nucleotides match TRBD1. V lost 5 bases to trimming and J lost 3 bases; unmatched junction nucleotides: 9. The germline CDR1 and CDR2 sequences are SGHTA and FQGNSA. The CDR3 sequence is 15 residues long. CDR3 in amino acids: CASSEKTGLYTEAFF. CDR3 sequence (DNA): TGTGCCAGCAGCGAGAAGACAGGGTTGTACACTGAAGCTTTCTTT.

To note about this clone: This same CDR3 is encoded by further DNA sequences in the sample. The V call is TRBV18, the J call TRBJ2-3, with D unclear. Germline V gene data show CDR1 as KGHSH and CDR2 as LQKENI. Deletions cut 1 base from V and 3 bases from J, with 5 bases between. The CDR3 spans 13 residues. CDR3: CASSPQGTDTQYF. The CDR3, as DNA: TGTGCCAGCTCACCACAGGGAACAGATACGCAGTATTTT.

The chain combines TRBV13 with TRBJ1-3; TRBD1 is a possible D gene (6 bases). Germline CDR1 is PRHDT and CDR2 is FYEKMQ (reference sequence). V was cut by 4 bases and J by 3 bases, with 10 bases left in between. The CDR3 spans 14 residues. The CDR3 region has the DNA TGTGCCAGCAGCTCACAGGGAAGTGGAAACACCATATATTTT. This translates into CASSSQGSGNTIYF.

V is TRBV14 and J is TRBJ2-1, with D unresolved. Germline V CDR1 and CDR2: SGHDN, FVKESK. The V and J ends lost 3 bases and 8 bases respectively, with 5 bases between them. CDR3 length: 11 amino acids. DNA of the CDR3: TGTGCCAGCAGCCAGTCCCATGAGCAGTTCTTC. Encoded protein: CASSQSHEQFF. Full variable domain (remainder filled in from reference TRBV14 and TRBJ2-1): EAGVTQFPSHSVIEKGQTVTLRCDPISGHDNLYWYRRVMGKEIKFLLHFVKESKQDESGMPNNRFLAERTGGTYSTLKVQPAELEDSGVYFCASSQSHEQFFGPGTRLTVL.

V usage is TRBV15 and J usage is TRBJ2-2; D might be TRBD1 or TRBD2, each matching 6 bases. Trimming shortened V by 6 bases and J by 5 bases, and 19 bases separated the two germline ends. The length of the CDR3 is 16 residues. In germline, CDR1 is LNHNV, CDR2 YYDKDF (reference sequence). The CDR3: CATRMGGLVGTGELFF. The DNA of the CDR3 is TGTGCCACCAGGATGGGGGGCCTTGTTGGAACCGGGGAGCTGTTTTTT.

The chain links TRBV5-4 to TRBJ1-2; 7 bases are a match to TRBD1. The CDR3 has 14 residues. V was clipped by 3 bases and J by 8 bases; unmatched bases: 10. In germline, CDR1 is SGHNT, CDR2 YYREEE (reference sequence). The CDR3 is CASSSNRGDGGYTF. The CDR3 DNA reads as TGTGCCAGCAGCTCCAACAGGGGAGATGGCGGCTACACCTTC.

The chain links TRBV7-9 to TRBJ1-2; D remains unclear. The CDR3 runs 13 residues. V lost 5 bases to trimming and J lost 1 base, with 8 bases between them. In germline, CDR1 is SEHNR, CDR2 FQNEAQ (reference sequence). The CDR3 bases are TGTGCCAGCAGCAAGCAGGATAACTATGGCTACACCTTC. It translates to CASSKQDNYGYTF.

This chain links TRBV28 with TRBJ1-2; 7 bases fit TRBD1. V trimming: 9 bases; J trimming: 7 bases; junction bases outside the gene matches: 8. This CDR3 has 12 residues. Germline CDR1 is MDHEN and CDR2 is SYDVKM. The CDR3 DNA reads TGTGCCAGTGAGACAGGGTCGAGTGGCTACACCTTC. It translates to CASETGSSGYTF.